One sample yielded the 16 T cell receptor beta chains listed below, sequenced in a study of CD8 T cells in Susac syndrome. cDNA came from about 0.51 to 1 ug RNA primed by random hexamers. TCRdb redid the calling of the immunoSEQ multiplex PCR reads with MiXCR, one entry per CDR3 protein. Counted here are about 150,000 distinct CDR3 sequences, just under 95% occurring once; the ten biggest clones make up 0.2% to 0.25%. The source material was CD8+ T cells from PBMCs. These receptors were obtained from a human donor with multiple sclerosis.

The chain has TRBV7-9 and TRBJ1-2; D call uncertain. Germline-derived CDR1 and CDR2 are SEHNR and FQNEAQ (reference sequence). The V and J ends lost 4 bases and 6 bases respectively, with 12 bases between them. The CDR3 contains 13 residues. The CDR3 sequence: CASSSGIPNGYTF. The CDR3 nucleotides are TGTGCCAGCAGCTCGGGAATTCCCAATGGCTACACCTTC.

The chain couples TRBV11-1 to TRBJ2-3, with D uncertain. The length of the CDR3 is 13 residues. The germline V and J ends were trimmed by 5 bases and 5 bases, with 11 bases remaining between them. Germline lookup yields CDR1 SGHAT and CDR2 FQDESV (reference sequence). DNA of the CDR3: TGTGCCAGCAGCCCGATAGCAGAAGATACGCAGTATTTT. Encoded protein: CASSPIAEDTQYF. Drawing the rest from reference TRBV11-1 and TRBJ2-3, the complete variable domain is EAEVAQSPRYKITEKSQAVAFWCDPISGHATLYWYRQILGQGPELLVQFQDESVVDDSQLPKDRFSAERLKGVDSTLKIQPAELGDSAMYLCASSPIAEDTQYFGPGTRLTVL.

This clonotype appeared a single time. This sequence joins TRBV2 and TRBJ2-1; TRBD1 matches at 10 bases. The CDR3 runs 14 residues. V lost 5 bases, J lost 8 bases, and 6 bases stayed unmatched. Germline CDR1 reads SNHLY; CDR2 reads FYNNEI. CDR3 sequence: CASSPGQGIDEQFF. CDR3 bases: TGTGCCAGCAGTCCGGGACAGGGGATCGATGAGCAGTTCTTC. Together with reference TRBV2 and TRBJ2-1, the CDR3 gives the full variable domain: EPEVTQTPSHQVTQMGQEVILRCVPISNHLYFYWYRQILGQKVEFLVSFYNNEISEKSEIFDDQFSVERPDGSNFTLKIRSTKLEDSAMYFCASSPGQGIDEQFFGPGTRLTVL.

V usage is TRBV7-9 and J usage is TRBJ2-1; no reliable D call. V shed 4 bases and J shed 3 bases, with 10 bases lying between them. The CDR3 contains 14 residues. Looked up from germline, CDR1 is SEHNR and CDR2 is FQNEAQ (reference sequence). The CDR3 is CASSWEALYNEQFF. For the CDR3, the DNA is TGTGCCAGCAGCTGGGAAGCACTCTACAATGAGCAGTTCTTC.

The J gene is TRBJ1-1, the V gene TRBV7-8; D perhaps matches TRBD1 (5 bases). V was shortened by 5 bases and J by 3 bases, with 13 bases between the two germline ends. The CDR3 runs 14 residues. Germline V gene data show CDR1 as SGHVS and CDR2 as FQNEAQ. The CDR3: CASSPRQGHTEAFF. The CDR3 DNA reads as TGTGCCAGCAGCCCCCGGCAGGGTCACACTGAAGCTTTCTTT.

This clonotype is a singleton in its sample. The V gene is TRBV7-9, the J gene TRBJ1-6; maybe TRBD1 (5 bases). Looked up from germline, CDR1 is SEHNR and CDR2 is FQNEAQ (reference sequence). CDR3 size: 15 residues. V gave up 5 bases and J gave up 10 bases, with 18 bases separating them. CDR3 coding DNA: TGTGCCAGCAGCGTGACAGACGGCGGGAAGTCACCCCTCCACTTT. This sequence encodes CASSVTDGGKSPLHF.

The rearrangement links TRBV10-3 to TRBJ2-7; the D is unclear. The ends were cut back, 8 bases at V and 2 bases at J, with 10 bases in the middle. Per germline, CDR1 ENHRY and CDR2 SYGVKD. This CDR3 has 12 amino acids. The CDR3 DNA follows: TGTGCCATCTGGTCAGGAACCTACGAGCAGTACTTC. It yields the protein CAIWSGTYEQYF.

As to this clonotype: The junction shows a germline mismatch at one end, possibly a read error. The genes are TRBV7-7 and TRBJ2-1; possible D gene TRBD2, 5 bases. The CDR3 spans 15 residues. Germline V CDR1 and CDR2: SSHAT, FNYEAQ (reference sequence). CDR3 nucleotide sequence: TGTGCTAGCAGCTTAGCGTATTCAAGATACAATGAGCAGTTCTTC. This codes for CASSLAYSRYNEQFF.

The V call is TRBV20-1, the J call TRBJ2-6, with no clear D. Trimming pared 3 bases from V and 0 bases from J, leaving 12 bases between. Germline V lookup: CDR1 DFQATT, CDR2 SNEGSKA (reference sequence). The CDR3 is 16 amino acids. The CDR3 DNA reads as TGCAGTGCTAGTGACGGGCCTCCCTCTGGGGCCAACGTCCTGACTTTC. Translating gives CSASDGPPSGANVLTF.

V gene TRBV30 combines with J gene TRBJ2-2; 7 bases align to TRBD2. The CDR3 has 16 residues. CDR1 and CDR2 (germline): GTSNPN, SVGIG (reference sequence). V lost 7 bases, J lost 4 bases, and 15 bases stayed unmatched. The CDR3 nucleotides read TGTGCCTCGCTCCCCGATCAGGGACTAAGCACCGGGGAGCTGTTTTTT. Its translation is CASLPDQGLSTGELFF.

The chain couples TRBV9 to TRBJ2-2; tentative D call: TRBD1 (5 bases). This CDR3 comprises 18 residues. The germline CDR1 and CDR2 sequences are SGDLS and YYNGEE. Trimming shortened V by 3 bases and J by 3 bases, and 21 bases separated the two germline ends. CDR3 in DNA: TGTGCCAGCAGCGCGTACACAGGAAGGGAAAGGGACACCGGGGAGCTGTTTTTT. It is translated as CASSAYTGRERDTGELFF.

A single count supports this clonotype. This sequence joins TRBV20-1 and TRBJ2-7, with 7 positions matching TRBD2. Trimming cost V 0 bases and J 3 bases; bases outside gene matches: 5. This CDR3 region has 14 residues. The V gene's germline CDR1 is DFQATT and CDR2 SNEGSKA (reference sequence). CDR3 coding DNA: TGCAGTGCTAGAGACGAGAGCGGGAACTACGAGCAGTACTTC. This translates into CSARDESGNYEQYF.

The V call is TRBV6-2 or TRBV6-3, the J call TRBJ2-1, with D possibly TRBD1 on 6 matching bases. V lost 1 base, J lost 9 bases, and 13 bases lay in between. The CDR3 is 14 residues long. Germline CDR1 MNHEY, CDR2 SVGEGT. This chain's CDR3 is CASSYLGAYVEQFF. DNA of the CDR3: TGTGCCAGCAGTTACTTGGGGGCTTACGTTGAGCAGTTCTTC.

The rearrangement links TRBV7-8 to TRBJ1-2; 8 bases match TRBD1. The V gene end was trimmed by 5 bases and the J gene end by 0 bases; junction bases not matched to a gene: 5. The CDR3 totals 15 residues. Looked up from germline, CDR1 is SGHVS and CDR2 is FQNEAQ. CDR3 protein: CASSPGQGANYGYTF. DNA of the CDR3: TGTGCCAGCAGCCCCGGACAGGGAGCTAACTATGGCTACACCTTC.

The chain is built from TRBV9 and TRBJ2-2; TRBD2 agrees at 16 bases. The CDR3 length is 20 residues. Germline V gene lookup returns CDR1 SGDLS and CDR2 YYNGEE. With 4 bases clipped from V and 7 bases from J, the junction kept 16 bases outside the gene matches. For the CDR3, the DNA is TGTGCCAGCAGCCCCCAGCCGGGACTAGCGGGGGGGCTGTCCGGCGGGGAGCTGTTTTTT. Residues: CASSPQPGLAGGLSGGELFF.

The rearrangement joins TRBV30 to TRBJ2-5; the D is unclear. CDR3 size: 13 residues. The V gene lost 3 bases and the J gene lost 0 bases, with 8 bases spanning the gap. Germline CDR1 and CDR2: GTSNPN and SVGIG (reference sequence). The CDR3 DNA reads as TGTGCCTGGAGCGATGAAAACCAAGAGACCCAGTACTTC. It codes for CAWSDENQETQYF.